This TCR beta chain was captured in a study of blood T cell repertoires in COVID-19. Study in general: Italy, Spain and the United States were the sources of the convalescent and acute COVID-19 samples. Sample material is recorded as cDNA or gDNA derived from T cells, B-cell-depleted T cells, or PBMCs.

V gave up 2 bases and J gave up 0 bases, with 12 bases separating them. There are 15 residues in the CDR3. CDR1 and CDR2 from the germline V gene are GTSNPN and SVGIG (reference sequence). Sequencing was performed with immunoSEQ multiplex PCR; in TCRdb, only in-frame clones are kept and a portion is missing. The data hold some 40,000 clones, with over 75% observed a single time. The chain employs TRBV30 and TRBJ2-3; D gene uncertain. The sample consisted of peripheral blood. This sequence was found in a woman older than 75 with acute or convalescent COVID-19. The CDR3 DNA is TGTGCCTGGAGTACCCTGGCGGCTAGCACAGATACGCAGTATTTT. Translating it yields CAWSTLAASTDTQYF.